Shown below are 28 T cell receptor beta chains from a single sample sequenced in a study of T cell responses to AZD1222 COVID-19 vaccine. The data were produced by immunoSEQ multiplex PCR, yet TCRdb's version contains in-frame clones alone and is incomplete. The sample holds around 150,000 clones, roughly 94% seen once. Sequencing used peripheral blood, obtained 28 days after the second AZD1222 dose. The receptors were sampled from an adult who received the AZD1222 COVID-19 vaccine.

This clone was seen once. This chain links TRBV10-2 with TRBJ2-3; 7 bases align to TRBD1. V shed 6 bases, J shed 2 bases, and the junction held 2 bases outside the gene matches. This CDR3 contains 13 residues. Per the germline V gene, CDR1 is WSHSY and CDR2 is SAAADI. CDR3: CASSGQATDTQYF. CDR3 DNA sequence: TGCGCCAGCAGCGGACAGGCCACAGATACGCAGTATTTT.

This clone was picked up one time. The chain uses TRBV18 and TRBJ1-2, with TRBD1 matching 12 bases. The V gene end was trimmed by 2 bases and the J gene end by 6 bases; junction bases not matched to a gene: 1. CDR1 is KGHSH, CDR2 LQKENI, per germline. CDR3 length equals 14 residues. The CDR3 DNA follows: TGTGCCAGCTCACCAGGGACAGGGGGCGATGGCTACACCTTC. It encodes CASSPGTGGDGYTF.

The chain has TRBV21-1 and TRBJ1-5. TRBV21-1 is noted as a pseudogene. CDR3 length: 15 amino acids. The CDR3 nucleotides read TGTGCCAGCAGCAAAGACCATTGGATCACCCAGCCCCAGCATTTT. Translation: CASSKDHWITQPQHF.

The chain carries TRBV7-6 and TRBJ2-7; the D call may be TRBD1 or TRBD2 (7 bases each). CDR1 is SGHVS and CDR2 is FNYEAQ in the germline V gene. Trimming removed 7 bases at V and 5 bases at J, with 18 bases between. This CDR3 has 14 amino acids. This chain's CDR3 is CASTPGGDLDEQYF. As DNA, the CDR3 is TGTGCCAGCACCCCAGGGGGGGACTTGGACGAGCAGTACTTC.

The chain links TRBV29-1 to TRBJ1-2; 7 bases align to TRBD1. CDR3 length equals 12 residues. With V trimmed by 6 bases and J by 4 bases, 5 bases remained unmatched. Germline V gives CDR1 SQVTM, CDR2 ANQGSEA. The CDR3 DNA is TGCAGCGTGGATTCAGGGGGCTATGGCTACACCTTC. It yields the protein CSVDSGGYGYTF.

This clone turned up a few times. J is TRBJ2-7 and V is TRBV6-5; 9 bases agree with TRBD1. CDR3 length equals 13 residues. Germline CDR1 and CDR2: MNHEY and SVGAGI. With 7 bases clipped from V and 1 base from J, the junction kept 2 bases outside the gene matches. CDR3 loop: CASTGTGSYEQYF. The CDR3 DNA sequence: TGTGCCAGCACGGGGACAGGGTCCTACGAGCAGTACTTC.

The chain combines TRBV10-2 with TRBJ1-1; D is ambiguous. CDR1 is WSHSY and CDR2 is SAAADI in the germline V gene. The CDR3 sequence is 13 residues long. With 3 bases removed from V and 5 bases from J, the gap between germline ends came to 10 bases. The CDR3 DNA follows: TGCGCCAGCAGTGAAATGGGGAGGACTGAAGCTTTCTTT. Amino acid sequence: CASSEMGRTEAFF.

V is TRBV18 and J is TRBJ2-5, with no clear D. CDR3 length: 14 amino acids. Trimming removed 0 bases from V and 4 bases from J, with 9 bases in between. Germline assignment: CDR1 KGHSH and CDR2 LQKENI. The CDR3, as DNA: TGTGCCAGCTCACCACCTGCGTACCCAGAGACCCAGTACTTC. This encodes CASSPPAYPETQYF. The complete variable domain, with remaining parts taken from reference TRBV18 and TRBJ2-5, reads NAGVMQNPRHLVRRRGQEARLRCSPMKGHSHVYWYRQLPEEGLKFMVYLQKENIIDESGMPKERFSAEFPKEGPSILRIQQVVRGDSAAYFCASSPPAYPETQYFGPGTRLLVL.

J is TRBJ1-5 and V is TRBV12-5; 8 nucleotides align to TRBD1. After removal of 6 bases from V and 1 base from J, the junction contained 5 bases not matched to a gene. In germline, CDR1 is LGHNT, CDR2 FRNRAP. The CDR3 contains 15 residues. The CDR3 is CASGSRDRSNQPQHF. DNA for the CDR3: TGTGCTAGTGGATCCAGGGACAGGAGCAATCAGCCCCAGCATTTT.

The chain recombines TRBV30 with TRBJ2-7, with D tentatively TRBD1 or TRBD2 (7 bases each). The germline CDR1 and CDR2 sequences are GTSNPN and SVGIG (reference sequence). V lost 0 bases and J 3 bases, leaving 15 bases between the germline ends. This CDR3 has 15 amino acids. CDR3 in amino acids: CAWSVGAGGVYEQYF. For the CDR3, the DNA is TGTGCCTGGAGTGTAGGCGCAGGGGGGGTCTACGAGCAGTACTTC.

The chain employs TRBV3-1 (or the pseudogene TRBV3-2) and TRBJ1-2; no clear D. Germline V lookup: CDR1 LGHDT, CDR2 YNNKEL (reference sequence). CDR3 length: 10 residues. V was trimmed by 1 base and J by 8 bases, leaving 2 bases between them. The CDR3 is CASSQVGYTF. As DNA, the CDR3 is TGTGCCAGCAGCCAAGTGGGCTACACCTTC.

The chain links TRBV4-2 to TRBJ2-3; D uncertain. The CDR3 covers 12 residues. Trimming left V 0 bases short and J 7 bases short, with 5 bases between. Germline assignment: CDR1 LGHNA and CDR2 YNFKEQ. The CDR3 spells CASSQEKYTQYF. The CDR3 coding sequence is TGTGCCAGCAGCCAAGAAAAATATACGCAGTATTTT.

As concerns this clone: The sample carries other DNA sequences with the same CDR3. The rearrangement links TRBV3-1 (or the pseudogene TRBV3-2) to TRBJ1-5; D gene ambiguous. Trimming shortened V by 1 base and J by 4 bases, and 8 bases separated the two germline ends. The germline V gene has CDR1 LGHDT and CDR2 YNNKEL (reference sequence). The CDR3 has 14 residues. CDR3 sequence reads: CASSQGVGNQPQHF. CDR3 DNA: TGTGCCAGCAGCCAAGGGGTCGGGAATCAGCCCCAGCATTTT.

The chain has TRBV18 and TRBJ1-1; D ambiguous. Germline lookup yields CDR1 KGHSH and CDR2 LQKENI. This CDR3 has 15 residues. The V and J ends lost 0 bases and 0 bases respectively, with 8 bases between them. CDR3 residues: CASSPPNGMNTEAFF. The DNA of the CDR3 is TGTGCCAGCTCACCACCGAACGGAATGAACACTGAAGCTTTCTTT.

The chain has TRBV2 and TRBJ1-1, with 7 bases fitting TRBD1. With 2 bases clipped from V and 6 bases from J, the junction kept 3 bases outside the gene matches. Germline loops: CDR1 SNHLY, CDR2 FYNNEI. The CDR3 is 13 amino acids. CDR3: CASSEMGQPEAFF. The CDR3 bases are TGTGCCAGCAGTGAAATGGGACAGCCTGAAGCTTTCTTT.

The V and J genes are TRBV29-1 and TRBJ1-2, with 9 bases aligning to TRBD1. The ends lost 0 bases at V and 8 bases at J; junction bases unmatched: 7. The CDR3 has 14 amino acids. Germline V gene sequence: CDR1 SQVTM, CDR2 ANQGSEA. CDR3 nucleotides: TGCAGCGTTGAAGAGGACAGGGGAATTTTGGGCTACACCTTC. It codes for CSVEEDRGILGYTF.

The rearrangement links TRBV7-8 to TRBJ1-5; a weak D match, TRBD1 (5 bases). V was clipped by 3 bases and J by 3 bases, with 18 bases between them. CDR3 length: 17 residues. The germline gives CDR1 SGHVS, CDR2 FQNEAQ. The CDR3 DNA is TGTGCCAGCAGCTTCCCGGCAAAGATGGGGGACAATCAGCCCCAGCATTTT. This sequence encodes CASSFPAKMGDNQPQHF.

This rearrangement joins TRBV9 to TRBJ2-7; 11 bases map to TRBD1. Germline V gene sequence: CDR1 SGDLS, CDR2 YYNGEE. CDR3 size: 16 residues. V shed 4 bases, J shed 3 bases, and the junction held 9 bases outside the gene matches. The CDR3 region is CASSFTGTGGIYEQYF. DNA of the CDR3: TGTGCCAGCAGCTTCACCGGGACAGGGGGTATCTACGAGCAGTACTTC.

This chain joins TRBV5-6 and TRBJ1-6; TRBD1 matches 7 bases. J gave up 8 bases and V 3 bases, and 2 bases lay outside the gene matches. This CDR3 is 13 amino acids long. From germline, CDR1 is SGHDT and CDR2 YYEEEE. CDR3 residues: CASSSGGDSPLHF. The CDR3 region has the DNA TGTGCCAGCAGCTCAGGGGGAGATTCACCCCTCCACTTT. The complete variable domain, with remaining parts taken from reference TRBV5-6 and TRBJ1-6, reads DAGVTQSPTHLIKTRGQQVTLRCSPKSGHDTVSWYQQALGQGPQFIFQYYEEEERQRGNFPDRFSGHQFPNYSSELNVNALLLGDSALYLCASSSGGDSPLHFGNGTRLTVT.

CDR3 sequence: CATSRTSTGVSGELFF. The CDR3 region has the DNA TGTGCCACCAGCAGAACCTCAACAGGGGTTAGCGGGGAGCTGTTTTTT. The gene calls are TRBV15 and TRBJ2-2, with TRBD1 identical over 7 bases. Germline lookup yields CDR1 LNHNV and CDR2 YYDKDF (reference sequence). Germline trimming cut 2 bases from V and 7 bases from J; bases unmatched to any gene: 10. This CDR3 has 16 residues.

The sample holds a few counts of this clone. The genes are TRBV5-8 and TRBJ2-5; 7 bases fit TRBD2. CDR1 and CDR2 (germline): SGHTS, YDEGEE. The CDR3 is 14 amino acids. Trimming took 4 bases from V and 6 from J; bases not matched to a gene: 9. The CDR3 spells CASSPGLVVQTQYF. For the CDR3, the DNA is TGTGCCAGCAGCCCCGGACTAGTTGTACAGACCCAGTACTTC.

V is TRBV5-6 and J is TRBJ1-2, with D maybe TRBD1 (5 bases). The CDR3 covers 13 residues. The germline V and J ends were trimmed by 2 bases and 5 bases, with 10 bases remaining between them. Per germline, CDR1 SGHDT and CDR2 YYEEEE. As DNA, the CDR3 is TGTGCCAGCAGCTTTGGCAGGGAGTATGGCTACACCTTC. As protein: CASSFGREYGYTF.

The chain is built from TRBV5-1 and TRBJ1-4; 10 positions match TRBD1. This CDR3 has 16 amino acids. Per germline, CDR1 SGHRS and CDR2 YFSETQ. The V and J ends lost 4 bases and 4 bases, in that order; junction bases with no gene match: 7. The CDR3 bases are TGCGCCAGCAGCCCTGGGACAGGGGATCTTAATGAAAAACTGTTTTTT. As protein: CASSPGTGDLNEKLFF.

The chain links TRBV5-6 to TRBJ2-7; tentatively, D is TRBD1 (6 bases). V gave up 2 bases and J gave up 2 bases, with 20 bases separating them. Germline loops: CDR1 SGHDT, CDR2 YYEEEE. CDR3 length: 17 residues. The CDR3 DNA sequence: TGTGCCAGCAGCTTATTCTGGGGTCGGGCAGGGGCCTACGAGCAGTACTTC. Translation: CASSLFWGRAGAYEQYF.

This sequence joins TRBV10-1 and TRBJ2-3, with TRBD1 as a possible D gene (7 bases). This CDR3 region has 16 residues. V gave up 0 bases and J gave up 1 base, with 11 bases separating them. Germline values: CDR1 WNHNN, CDR2 SYGVQD (reference sequence). In nucleotides, the CDR3 is TGCGCCAGCAGTGAGTCAGGCAGGGGGGGCACAGATACGCAGTATTTT. It translates to CASSESGRGGTDTQYF.

This chain joins TRBV19 and TRBJ2-3, with D maybe TRBD2 (5 bases). Deletions cut 1 base from V and 1 base from J, with 9 bases between. The germline V gene has CDR1 LNHDA and CDR2 SQIVND (reference sequence). The CDR3 runs 15 residues. CDR3 amino acids: CASSIGRTGTDTQYF. The CDR3, as DNA: TGTGCCAGTAGTATAGGGAGGACTGGCACAGATACGCAGTATTTT.

V gene TRBV2 combines with J gene TRBJ1-6; D unresolved. V was shortened by 8 bases and J by 8 bases, with 16 bases between the two germline ends. The CDR3 runs to 14 residues. CDR1 and CDR2 from the germline V gene are SNHLY and FYNNEI. The CDR3 here is CASSRSRSYSPLHF. In nucleotides, the CDR3 is TGTGCCAGCTCCCGGTCCAGGAGTTATTCACCCCTCCACTTT.

V gene TRBV27 combines with J gene TRBJ1-3; D uncertain. This CDR3 is built from 10 residues. V was shortened by 7 bases and J by 2 bases, with 0 bases between the two germline ends. The germline gives CDR1 MNHEY, CDR2 SMNVEV (reference sequence). The CDR3 nucleotides read TGTGCCAGCACTGGAAACACCATATATTTT. It specifies CASTGNTIYF.